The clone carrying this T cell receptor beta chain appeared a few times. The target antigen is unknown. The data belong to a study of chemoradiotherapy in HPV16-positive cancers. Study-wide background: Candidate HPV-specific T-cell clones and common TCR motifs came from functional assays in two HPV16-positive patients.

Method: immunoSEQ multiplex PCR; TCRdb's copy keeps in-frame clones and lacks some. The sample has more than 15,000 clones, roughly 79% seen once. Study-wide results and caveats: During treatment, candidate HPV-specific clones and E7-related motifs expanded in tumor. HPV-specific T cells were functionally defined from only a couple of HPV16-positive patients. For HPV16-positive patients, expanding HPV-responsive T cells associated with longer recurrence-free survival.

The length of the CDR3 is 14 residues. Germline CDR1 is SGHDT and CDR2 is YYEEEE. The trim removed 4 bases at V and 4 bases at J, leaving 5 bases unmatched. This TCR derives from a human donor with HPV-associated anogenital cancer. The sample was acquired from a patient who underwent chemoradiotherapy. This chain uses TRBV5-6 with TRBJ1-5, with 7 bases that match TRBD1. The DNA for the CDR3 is TGTGCCAGCAGCATAGGGACAGTGAATCAGCCCCAGCATTTT. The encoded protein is CASSIGTVNQPQHF.